Below are 13 T cell receptor beta chains sequenced from a single sample in a study of T cells after somatic rescue of genetic block. Clones were read by immunoSEQ multiplex PCR, and TCRdb kept only the in-frame ones, dropping some. The sample contains 70,000 or so clones, around 90% of which appear only once. The sequenced sample was peripheral blood mononuclear cells (PBMCs). These receptors all come from a man in his forties.

V gene TRBV15 combines with J gene TRBJ2-3; 7 bases agree with TRBD2. With V trimmed by 8 bases and J by 6 bases, 11 bases remained unmatched. CDR3 size: 14 residues. Germline CDR1 LNHNV, CDR2 YYDKDF (reference sequence). The CDR3 protein is CATHTGLSLDTQYF. The CDR3 nucleotides are TGTGCCACCCATACGGGACTATCATTGGATACGCAGTATTTT. The whole variable domain, remainder taken from reference TRBV15 and TRBJ2-3, is DAMVIQNPRYQVTQFGKPVTLSCSQTLNHNVMYWYQQKSSQAPKLLFHYYDKDFNNEADTPDNFQSRRPNTSFCFLDIRSPGLGDTAMYLCATHTGLSLDTQYFGPGTRLTVL.

The gene calls are TRBV7-9 and TRBJ1-2; D unresolved. The V gene's germline CDR1 is SEHNR and CDR2 FQNEAQ (reference sequence). Trimming removed 8 bases from V and 7 bases from J, with 11 bases in between. This CDR3 contains 11 residues. CDR3 in amino acids: CASAQSFGYTF. In DNA, the CDR3 is TGTGCCAGCGCCCAGTCCTTTGGCTACACCTTC.

This rearrangement joins TRBV15 to TRBJ1-5; D unclear. Trimming shortened V by 5 bases and J by 2 bases, and 4 bases separated the two germline ends. CDR1 and CDR2 (germline): LNHNV, YYDKDF (reference sequence). This CDR3 comprises 12 residues. The chain's CDR3 is CATSLGNQPQHF. The DNA for the CDR3 is TGTGCCACCAGCCTCGGCAATCAGCCCCAGCATTTT.

The chain has TRBV5-1 and TRBJ2-7; the D gene is possibly TRBD1 (5 bases). The CDR3 extends over 12 amino acids. Trimming removed 7 bases at V and 5 bases at J, with 13 bases between. The V gene's germline CDR1 is SGHRS and CDR2 YFSETQ. The chain's CDR3 is CASSQGLHEQYF. The CDR3 nucleotides are TGCGCCAGCTCTCAGGGTTTGCACGAGCAGTACTTC.

This clone has just one count. The J gene is TRBJ1-2, the V gene TRBV18; perhaps TRBD1 as D (5 bases). This CDR3 region has 16 residues. Germline V lookup: CDR1 KGHSH, CDR2 LQKENI. V was shortened by 0 bases and J by 2 bases, with 13 bases between the two germline ends. CDR3 region: CASSPPTGRTNYGYTF. The DNA of the CDR3 is TGTGCCAGCTCACCACCTACAGGTCGGACGAACTATGGCTACACCTTC.

The gene calls are TRBV18 and TRBJ1-1, with D hard to call. This CDR3 region has 16 residues. The germline CDR1 and CDR2 sequences are KGHSH and LQKENI. Trimming stripped 4 bases from V and 0 bases from J, with 15 bases between. As DNA, the CDR3 is TGTGCCAGCTCACTGCGGGAGGGCCGCCTGAACACTGAAGCTTTCTTT. Its protein is CASSLREGRLNTEAFF.

The DNA for the CDR3 is TGTGCCAGCTCACCACTTATCCTAGCGGGAGGAAGGAGCACAGATACGCAGTATTTT. Amino acids: CASSPLILAGGRSTDTQYF. The chain is built from TRBV18 and TRBJ2-3; 11 bases are shared with TRBD2. Germline loops: CDR1 KGHSH, CDR2 LQKENI. V shed 1 base and J 0 bases; nucleotides not matched to a gene: 9. The CDR3 runs to 19 residues.

DNA for the CDR3: TGTGCCAGTAGTCCCACGGGACCCAACACCGGGGAGCTGTTTTTT. Translating gives CASSPTGPNTGELFF. The chain combines TRBV19 with TRBJ2-2; D could derive from TRBD1 or TRBD2 (5 bases each). V gave up 5 bases and J gave up 2 bases, with 12 bases separating them. Germline V gene data show CDR1 as LNHDA and CDR2 as SQIVND (reference sequence). The CDR3 covers 15 residues. The whole variable domain, remainder taken from reference TRBV19 and TRBJ2-2, is DGGITQSPKYLFRKEGQNVTLSCEQNLNHDAMYWYRQDPGQGLRLIYYSQIVNDFQKGDIAEGYSVSREKKESFPLTVTSAQKNPTAFYLCASSPTGPNTGELFFGEGSRLTVL.

This clone was recorded a few times. V gene TRBV27 combines with J gene TRBJ1-3, with D possibly matching TRBD1 (5 bases). CDR1 and CDR2 (germline): MNHEY, SMNVEV (reference sequence). Trimming removed 6 bases from V and 0 bases from J, with 12 bases in between. The CDR3 is made up of 15 amino acids. The CDR3 coding sequence is TGTGCCAGCAGACAGGACCGGGGCTCTGGAAACACCATATATTTT. Its protein product is CASRQDRGSGNTIYF.

V is TRBV5-1 and J is TRBJ2-2, with D maybe TRBD1 (6 bases). Trimming cost V 4 bases and J 5 bases, with 15 bases left between them. Looked up from germline, CDR1 is SGHRS and CDR2 is YFSETQ. This CDR3 is built from 15 residues. The CDR3, as DNA: TGCGCCAGCAGCCCGGACAGCCTGAGGACCGGGGAGCTGTTTTTT. It encodes CASSPDSLRTGELFF.

The chain uses TRBV27 and TRBJ2-1; TRBD1 is a possible D gene (5 bases). Trimming removed 6 bases from V and 0 bases from J, with 9 bases in between. The CDR3 contains 14 residues. CDR1 and CDR2 from the germline V gene are MNHEY and SMNVEV (reference sequence). The CDR3 DNA is TGTGCCAGCAGGGCTCAGGGCTCCTACAATGAGCAGTTCTTC. As protein: CASRAQGSYNEQFF.

CDR3 coding DNA: TGTGCCAGCAGGCCCGGGACTAAAGGGGCCGGGGAGCTGTTTTTT. Encoded protein: CASRPGTKGAGELFF. The chain links TRBV6-1 to TRBJ2-2, with TRBD2 matching over 7 bases. V shed 6 bases, J shed 6 bases, and the junction held 10 bases outside the gene matches. Germline values: CDR1 MNHNS, CDR2 SASEGT. The CDR3 sequence is 15 residues long.

J is TRBJ2-3 and V is TRBV2; 7 bases line up with TRBD2. V was pared by 3 bases and J by 0 bases, with 9 bases of the junction left unmatched. Germline V gene data show CDR1 as SNHLY and CDR2 as FYNNEI. The CDR3 runs 17 residues. CDR3 sequence: CASSERGGGTSTDTQYF. DNA for the CDR3: TGTGCCAGCAGTGAGAGAGGCGGGGGAACCAGCACAGATACGCAGTATTTT.